Each of the 23 T cell receptor beta chains below was sequenced from the same sample in a study of blood T cell repertoires in COVID-19. Data came from immunoSEQ multiplex PCR; TCRdb stores just in-frame clones and leaves some out. The data show approximately 300,000 clones, more than 75% seen once. Sequenced: peripheral blood. The receptors stem from a woman aged 50 to 60 with acute or convalescent COVID-19.

In the case of this clone: Additional DNA sequences in this sample encode the identical CDR3. The chain recombines TRBV7-3 with TRBJ2-1; 7 nucleotides agree with TRBD1. The CDR3 runs 15 residues. Germline CDR1 SGHTA, CDR2 FQGTGA. V shed 5 bases and J 4 bases; nucleotides not matched to a gene: 8. CDR3 in amino acids: CASSPRQGSYNEQFF. The CDR3 DNA reads as TGTGCCAGCAGCCCTCGACAGGGTTCATACAATGAGCAGTTCTTC.

V is TRBV9 and J is TRBJ2-2, with 7 bases matching TRBD1. V dropped 4 bases and J dropped 0; count of bases not matched to a gene: 3. Germline CDR1 reads SGDLS; CDR2 reads YYNGEE. The CDR3 loop spans 15 amino acids. CDR3 region: CASSTGTANTGELFF. CDR3 DNA sequence: TGTGCCAGCAGCACCGGGACAGCGAACACCGGGGAGCTGTTTTTT. The full variable domain, with the rest looked up from reference TRBV9 and TRBJ2-2, is DSGVTQTPKHLITATGQRVTLRCSPRSGDLSVYWYQQSLDQGLQFLIQYYNGEERAKGNILERFSAQQFPDLHSELNLSSLELGDSALYFCASSTGTANTGELFFGEGSRLTVL.

The chain combines TRBV5-4 with TRBJ2-7, with 10 bases aligning to TRBD1. Trimming removed 4 bases from V and 6 bases from J; junction bases left unmatched: 7. CDR1 SGHNT and CDR2 YYREEE come from the germline V gene (reference sequence). CDR3 length: 14 amino acids. The CDR3 loop is CASSQLDRGPEQYF. DNA of the CDR3: TGTGCCAGCAGCCAGCTCGACAGGGGGCCCGAGCAGTACTTC.

The CDR3 DNA reads as TGCGCCAGCAGCTTGGGTTTCACTCTCCCGGGGGAGCTGTTTTTT. This translates into CASSLGFTLPGELFF. The chain carries TRBV5-1 and TRBJ2-2; D is undetermined. The CDR3 extends over 15 amino acids. V was cut by 0 bases and J by 8 bases, with 14 bases left in between. CDR1 and CDR2 from the germline V gene are SGHRS and YFSETQ.

This rearrangement joins TRBV19 to TRBJ2-7, with D possibly matching TRBD2 (5 bases). Trimming took 5 bases from V and 2 from J, leaving 19 bases between them. The CDR3 loop spans 16 amino acids. From germline, CDR1 is LNHDA and CDR2 SQIVND (reference sequence). The CDR3 bases are TGTGCCAGTAGTTCCGGCGGCCCGGGGTTTACCTACGAGCAGTACTTC. Translated: CASSSGGPGFTYEQYF.

This chain links TRBV10-1 with TRBJ2-4; 10 bases line up with TRBD2. Per germline, CDR1 WNHNN and CDR2 SYGVQD (reference sequence). V was pared by 7 bases and J by 7 bases, with 22 bases of the junction left unmatched. The length of the CDR3 is 19 residues. The CDR3 DNA is TGCGCCAGCATCTCAATCCCCCCGGGACTAGCGCCACCGGGGAACATTCAGTACTTC. Residues: CASISIPPGLAPPGNIQYF.

The chain has TRBV19 and TRBJ1-3, with 7 bases aligning to TRBD1. The CDR3 sequence is 17 residues long. J lost 0 bases, V lost 4 bases, and 9 bases had no gene match. CDR1 and CDR2 from the germline V gene are LNHDA and SQIVND (reference sequence). CDR3 amino acids: CASSSGYRGPSGNTIYF. CDR3 sequence (DNA): TGTGCCAGTAGTAGCGGGTACAGGGGACCCTCTGGAAACACCATATATTTT.

This chain uses TRBV3-1 (or the pseudogene TRBV3-2) with TRBJ2-1, with a tentative D call TRBD1 (6 bases). V lost 0 bases, J lost 3 bases, and 12 bases lay in between. This CDR3 is 16 amino acids long. Germline V gene data show CDR1 as LGHDT and CDR2 as YNNKEL (reference sequence). CDR3 sequence: CASSQDLWDNYNEQFF. As DNA, the CDR3 is TGTGCCAGCAGCCAAGATCTTTGGGACAACTACAATGAGCAGTTCTTC.

This clone was counted only a few times. This sequence joins TRBV5-1 and TRBJ2-1; D uncertain. Trimming removed 3 bases at V and 4 bases at J, with 5 bases between. CDR3 length: 12 amino acids. CDR1 is SGHRS, CDR2 YFSETQ, per germline. CDR3 coding DNA: TGCGCCAGCAGCTCTTTATACAATGAGCAGTTCTTC. It codes for CASSSLYNEQFF.

This chain uses TRBV3-1 (or the pseudogene TRBV3-2) with TRBJ1-4; TRBD1 aligns across 9 bases. The CDR3 spans 19 residues. CDR1 is LGHDT, CDR2 YNNKEL, per germline (reference sequence). V gave up 4 bases and J gave up 4 bases; unmatched junction bases: 16. CDR3 loop: CASSPGTGRTGGHNEKLFF. CDR3 DNA: TGTGCCAGCAGCCCTGGGACAGGGAGGACGGGTGGACATAATGAAAAACTGTTTTTT.

The V gene is TRBV21-1, the J gene TRBJ2-1; TRBD2 was called by the table and not checked on the DNA. TRBV21-1 is an annotated pseudogene. CDR3 length: 12 residues. CDR3 region: CASSLSGTEQFF. The CDR3 nucleotides read TGTGCCAGCAGCCTTAGCGGGACTGAGCAGTTCTTC.

In its sample, this clone is medium-sized. The chain uses TRBV3-1 (or the pseudogene TRBV3-2) and TRBJ2-1, with 12 bases lining up with TRBD2. The CDR3 loop spans 15 amino acids. With V trimmed by 1 base and J by 9 bases, 4 bases remained unmatched. Germline CDR1 LGHDT, CDR2 YNNKEL (reference sequence). DNA of the CDR3: TGTGCCAGCAGCCAAGGGCTAGCGGGAGGGAGTGAGCAGTTCTTC. Its translation is CASSQGLAGGSEQFF.

J is TRBJ2-7 and V is TRBV27; 11 bases match TRBD1. Looked up from germline, CDR1 is MNHEY and CDR2 is SMNVEV (reference sequence). The CDR3 sequence is 14 residues long. The V segment lost 5 bases and the J segment 3 bases; nucleotides outside the gene matches: 3. The CDR3 spells CASSLGQGVYEQYF. As DNA, the CDR3 is TGTGCCAGCAGTCTGGGACAGGGGGTCTACGAGCAGTACTTC.

The chain is built from TRBV11-2 and TRBJ2-5; D is perhaps TRBD2 (6 bases). Trimming removed 5 bases at V and 5 bases at J, with 21 bases between. The germline V gene encodes CDR1 SGHAT and CDR2 FQNNGV. The CDR3 extends over 16 amino acids. CDR3 sequence reads: CASSPYPGTPAETQYF. Here the CDR3 DNA reads TGTGCCAGCAGCCCTTACCCCGGGACTCCCGCCGAGACCCAGTACTTC.

The chain is built from TRBV3-1 (or the pseudogene TRBV3-2) and TRBJ1-4, with 9 bases that match TRBD1. The germline V gene has CDR1 LGHDT and CDR2 YNNKEL (reference sequence). The CDR3 length is 15 residues. With 5 bases clipped from V and 8 bases from J, the junction kept 9 bases outside the gene matches. The CDR3 DNA sequence: TGTGCCAGCAGCACAACCGGGACAGGGTGGGAAAAACTGTTTTTT. Its protein product is CASSTTGTGWEKLFF.

The chain employs TRBV18 and TRBJ1-2; 7 nucleotides align to TRBD1. Trimming at V came to 8 bases and at J to 1 base, leaving 10 bases not matched to a gene. Germline CDR1 and CDR2: KGHSH and LQKENI. CDR3 length equals 15 residues. Written as DNA, the CDR3 is TGTGCCAGCACCTCCGGGACAGAGCTTAACTATGGCTACACCTTC. Protein: CASTSGTELNYGYTF.

This chain connects TRBV19 to TRBJ1-4, with D perhaps matching TRBD1 (5 bases). V was pared by 4 bases and J by 7 bases, with 10 bases between. The CDR3 consists of 13 residues. Per the germline V gene, CDR1 is LNHDA and CDR2 is SQIVND (reference sequence). Here the CDR3 reads CASSNRWGEKLFF. In nucleotides, the CDR3 is TGTGCCAGTAGTAACAGGTGGGGTGAAAAACTGTTTTTT.

The chain recombines TRBV4-3 with TRBJ1-1; D gene ambiguous. The CDR3 is made up of 13 amino acids. Trimming took 0 bases from V and 5 from J, leaving 7 bases between them. Germline values: CDR1 LGHNA, CDR2 YSLEER. For the CDR3, the DNA is TGCGCCAGCAGCCAAGATTTGGAGACTGAAGCTTTCTTT. Its translation is CASSQDLETEAFF.

The genes are TRBV7-2 and TRBJ2-3; D not resolved. There are 13 residues in the CDR3. Germline V gene lookup returns CDR1 SGHTA and CDR2 FQGNSA. V gave up 8 bases and J gave up 6 bases, with 15 bases separating them. CDR3 nucleotide sequence: TGTGCCAGCTCCGAACAACTCGGGGATACGCAGTATTTT. Protein product: CASSEQLGDTQYF.

The chain has TRBV5-6 and TRBJ1-3, with a possible D match to TRBD1 (6 bases). Trimming took off 4 bases at V and 2 bases at J, with 13 bases between the two ends. Germline lookup yields CDR1 SGHDT and CDR2 YYEEEE. The CDR3 has 15 residues. DNA for the CDR3: TGTGCCAGCAGCCCATCTCAGGGGACTGGAAACACCATATATTTT. It yields the protein CASSPSQGTGNTIYF.

This rearrangement joins TRBV19 to TRBJ1-1; 8 nucleotides agree with TRBD1. J gave up 4 bases and V 8 bases, and 12 bases lay outside the gene matches. This CDR3 comprises 15 residues. In germline, CDR1 is LNHDA, CDR2 SQIVND (reference sequence). The CDR3 nucleotides are TGTGCCAGTCGGAACCAGGGGGCGGTAGTCACTGAAGCTTTCTTT. Amino acid sequence: CASRNQGAVVTEAFF.

The chain uses TRBV7-2 and TRBJ1-2, with 7 bases matching TRBD1. J was trimmed by 8 bases and V by 0 bases; bases with no gene match: 12. Germline-derived CDR1 and CDR2 are SGHTA and FQGNSA. This CDR3 comprises 16 residues. CDR3 in amino acids: CASSLADRAEDGGYTF. CDR3 DNA: TGTGCCAGCAGCTTAGCCGACAGGGCGGAGGACGGGGGCTACACCTTC.

This clone has only a few counts. The chain couples TRBV27 to TRBJ1-2; TRBD1 matches 7 bases. From germline, CDR1 is MNHEY and CDR2 SMNVEV (reference sequence). V was pared by 5 bases and J by 4 bases, with 4 bases of the junction left unmatched. The CDR3 is 13 residues long. The CDR3 spells CASSRQGPYGYTF. DNA for the CDR3: TGTGCCAGCAGTCGACAGGGACCCTATGGCTACACCTTC.